This T cell receptor (beta chain) came from a study of blood T cell repertoires in COVID-19 (dated by TCRdb to the early 2020s). Study-level background: The collaborator samples originated in the United States, Italy and Spain and spanned the acute and convalescent phases of COVID-19. The repertoires were released in a freely available public database intended as a resource for research on the immune response to SARS-CoV-2. Subjects who had been exposed to COVID-19, were actively infected with it, or had recovered from it provided the deeply sampled blood TCRbeta repertoires that made up the dataset. A de-identified subject ID, COVID-19 status, age in years and sex were almost always included in the sample metadata. The material from the prospective study consisted of cDNA or gDNA derived from T cells, B-cell-depleted T cells, or PBMCs. HLA class I and class II types, where available, came from metadata supplied by the sample provider rather than from assay-based typing. Samples came from the ongoing ImmuneRACE study (first 160 participants) plus 1,254 subjects from 6 global collaborators. Points the paper makes about the study in general: How much clinical and demographic metadata was included differed by source and by participant, and the metadata was provided uncurated.

TCRbeta CDR3 regions were amplified from genomic DNA using the immunoSEQ Assay, a bias-controlled multiplex PCR. The published analysis was carried out like this. The number of nucleated cells in each sample was estimated by amplification of reference gene primers within the assay. Sequence reads were collapsed and filtered to measure the absolute abundance of every unique TCRbeta CDR3 rearrangement. For each sample, productive Simpson clonality was calculated as the square root of Simpson's diversity index across productive rearrangements. Here the immuneACCESS table is served through TCRdb, limited to in-frame sequences with V and J called. Missing clones are a known gap in these copies; in checked studies unresolved V genes cover under half, and the rest lacks a known reason. V and J calls and clone size follow that table, whereas D and trimming were derived from the DNA. This sample holds about 310,000 clones; more than 75% were observed only once. In total, the top ten clones hold 1% to 1.5% of the sample.

Concerning this clone: Its antigen specificity is not known. Base qualities were left out, and no much larger clone turns up one base away.

The collaborating institutions used their own protocols to collect whole blood in K2EDTA tubes. For TCRbeta analysis, collaborator samples were shipped as frozen whole blood, as isolated PBMCs, or as DNA extracted from either sample type. This receptor was taken from a man between 65 and 85 years old with acute or convalescent COVID-19. Sequenced material: peripheral blood.

The CDR3 has the sequence CASRPGQPNGGGELFF. The DNA sequence is given as TGTGCCAGCAGACCGGGACAGCCAAACGGTGGCGGGGAGCTGTTTTTT. This chain is built from TRBV13 and TRBJ2-2; TRBD1 lines up with 7 middle nucleotides. Unmatched junction bases come to 14, with V trimmed by 6 bases and J by 7 bases. CDR1 and CDR2, looked up from the germline V gene (reference sequence), are PRHDT and FYEKMQ. The CDR3 numbers 16 residues from cysteine through phenylalanine. The DNA shown is the 48-base CDR3, in frame from base 1. Extended through the reference TRBV13 and TRBJ2-2 proteins, this CDR3 yields the full variable domain: AAGVIQSPRHLIKEKRETATLKCYPIPRHDTVYWYQQGPGQDPQFLISFYEKMQSDKGSIPDRFSAQQFSDYHSELNMSSLELGDSALYFCASRPGQPNGGGELFFGEGSRLTVL.